The T cell receptor (beta chain) described here comes from a study of regulatory T cells in long-lasting Graves disease. Time point defined: persistent/refractory GD, antithyroid drugs over 5 years with positive TRAb. The TCR library was made from RNA that had been extracted from PBMCs in TRIzol. EDTA tubes were used for drawing about 9 milliliters of peripheral blood. Libraries of TCR beta came from iRepertoire HTBI primers plus Arm-PCR of CDR3 regions. TCRdb itself ran the multiplex PCR reads through MiXCR, one entry per CDR3 protein. The sample records some 430,000 distinct CDR3 sequences, around a fifth being singletons. Details on this clonotype: Antigen specificity is unknown.

CDR3 size: 16 residues. Looked up from germline, CDR1 is SGHVS and CDR2 is FNYEAQ. The ends were cut back, 5 bases at V and 1 base at J, with 17 bases in the middle. Study results and limitations: Samples came from peripheral blood alone, without thyroid tissue.

The chain recombines TRBV7-6 with TRBJ1-1; D not resolved. The clonotype originates from a female donor with Graves disease. Sequencing used peripheral blood mononuclear cells (PBMCs), obtained when the disease was refractory, from a patient treated with antithyroid drugs. CDR3 amino acids: CASSEQPALGNTEAFF. The CDR3 region has the DNA TGTGCCAGCAGCGAACAACCGGCGCTAGGGAACACTGAAGCTTTCTTT.